Below are 21 T cell receptor beta chains sequenced from a single sample in a study of blood T cell repertoires in COVID-19. TCRdb's copy holds only in-frame clones and misses some; the assay was immunoSEQ multiplex PCR. Among around 160,000 clones, roughly 80% were seen once, and the ten largest hold 8% to 9%. The sample was peripheral blood. These receptors all come from a human donor with acute or convalescent COVID-19. The donor label of this sample is uncertain.

This clone was counted only a few times. The rearrangement joins TRBV7-2 to TRBJ2-7; D remains unclear. The V and J ends lost 0 bases and 0 bases respectively, with 6 bases between them. The CDR3 has 14 amino acids. CDR1 is SGHTA, CDR2 FQGNSA, per germline. The CDR3 DNA sequence: TGTGCCAGCAGCTTAGCGTACAACTCCTACGAGCAGTACGTC. Translating gives CASSLAYNSYEQYV.

This clone was seen a few times. V gene TRBV24-1 combines with J gene TRBJ1-1; weak D call: TRBD1 (5 bases). V was pared by 4 bases and J by 6 bases, with 14 bases between. This CDR3 is 14 amino acids long. The germline V gene has CDR1 KGHDR and CDR2 SFDVKD. The CDR3 DNA follows: TGTGCCACCAGTGAGGGCGGGGGGAGAGCTGAAGCTTTCTTT. Amino acids: CATSEGGGRAEAFF.

The chain couples TRBV25-1 to TRBJ1-2; TRBD1 is a possible D gene (6 bases). The CDR3 runs to 13 residues. Trimming removed 6 bases at V and 6 bases at J, with 14 bases between. Per the germline V gene, CDR1 is MGHDK and CDR2 is SYGVNS. The CDR3 region is CASRRTGFDGYTF. CDR3 in DNA: TGTGCCAGCAGGCGAACAGGGTTTGATGGCTACACCTTC.

This clone appeared a few times. The chain uses TRBV5-5 and TRBJ2-7; D might be TRBD1 (6 bases). The CDR3 spans 13 residues. Trimming shortened V by 3 bases and J by 3 bases, and 10 bases separated the two germline ends. Germline values: CDR1 SGHKS, CDR2 YYEKEE (reference sequence). CDR3 coding DNA: TGTGCCAGCAGCTCCTGGGACAACTACGAGCAGTACGTC. This codes for CASSSWDNYEQYV.

The rearrangement joins TRBV9 to TRBJ2-1, with D possibly matching TRBD2 (5 bases). Germline loops: CDR1 SGDLS, CDR2 YYNGEE. The CDR3 is 17 residues long. With 0 bases removed from V and 9 bases from J, the gap between germline ends came to 22 bases. The CDR3 bases are TGTGCCAGCAGCGTAGCTAGAACAGATTACGGGGTTCTTGAGCAGTTCTTC. It encodes CASSVARTDYGVLEQFF.

This clone occurred a few times. This rearrangement joins TRBV12-3 or TRBV12-4 to TRBJ1-5, with D unresolved. CDR3 length: 12 residues. Between the trimmed V and J ends, which lost 5 bases and 11 bases, there was a span of 13 bases. The DNA for the CDR3 is TGTGCCAGCAGTCAACTAGGAGCAGCCCAGCATTTT. Amino acid sequence: CASSQLGAAQHF.

Many counts were recorded for this clone. The V call is TRBV6-1, the J call TRBJ2-7; tentative D call: TRBD1 (6 bases). The germline V gene encodes CDR1 MNHNS and CDR2 SASEGT. The CDR3 runs to 14 residues. V lost 3 bases, J lost 3 bases, and 12 bases lay in between. As DNA, the CDR3 is TGTGCCAGCAGTGATGCCCGGACAGTCTACGAGCAGTACGTC. Translated: CASSDARTVYEQYV.

V is TRBV7-9 and J is TRBJ2-4, with D perhaps TRBD1 (5 bases). CDR3 length: 14 residues. V was trimmed by 1 base and J by 7 bases, leaving 11 bases between them. From germline, CDR1 is SEHNR and CDR2 FQNEAQ (reference sequence). CDR3 in amino acids: CASSLEARVNIQYF. CDR3 sequence (DNA): TGTGCCAGCAGCTTAGAGGCCAGGGTCAACATTCAGTACTTC.

The sample holds a few counts of this clone. V gene TRBV2 combines with J gene TRBJ2-3; 9 nucleotides agree with TRBD2. V lost 3 bases to trimming and J lost 4 bases; unmatched junction nucleotides: 8. The CDR3 loop spans 16 amino acids. Germline values: CDR1 SNHLY, CDR2 FYNNEI. The CDR3, as DNA: TGTGCCAGCAGTGATCTCCCTAGCGGGGTCTCAGATACGCAGTATTTT. It codes for CASSDLPSGVSDTQYF. The variable domain in full, with the rest retrieved from reference TRBV2 and TRBJ2-3, is EPEVTQTPSHQVTQMGQEVILRCVPISNHLYFYWYRQILGQKVEFLVSFYNNEISEKSEIFDDQFSVERPDGSNFTLKIRSTKLEDSAMYFCASSDLPSGVSDTQYFGPGTRLTVL.

The chain joins TRBV9 to TRBJ2-1; TRBD2 is a possible D gene (7 bases). This CDR3 is built from 13 residues. Trimming removed 4 bases at V and 9 bases at J, with 14 bases between. CDR1 is SGDLS and CDR2 is YYNGEE in the germline V gene. As DNA, the CDR3 is TGTGCCAGCAGCTTACACAGGGAGGGTGAGCAGTTCTTC. Protein sequence: CASSLHREGEQFF.

V and J are TRBV7-9 and TRBJ2-2, with 9 bases identical to TRBD1. The trim removed 5 bases at V and 3 bases at J, leaving 10 bases unmatched. Germline V gene data show CDR1 as SEHNR and CDR2 as FQNEAQ (reference sequence). The CDR3 is made up of 17 amino acids. CDR3 protein: CASSNIPGQGYTGELFF. The DNA for the CDR3 is TGTGCCAGCAGCAATATACCGGGACAGGGATACACCGGGGAGCTGTTTTTT.

Only a few counts were recorded for this clone. The rearrangement joins TRBV3-1 (or the pseudogene TRBV3-2) to TRBJ2-2; 10 bases align to TRBD2. The V gene's germline CDR1 is LGHDT and CDR2 YNNKEL (reference sequence). The CDR3 runs to 15 residues. V gave up 8 bases and J gave up 6 bases; unmatched junction bases: 9. The CDR3 sequence: CASRTGSGGAGELFF. Here the CDR3 DNA reads TGTGCCAGCCGAACAGGCAGCGGGGGGGCCGGGGAGCTGTTTTTT.

As DNA, the CDR3 is TGTGCCACCAAACAGGGCAGCGGGAACACTGAAGCTTTCTTT. Its translation: CATKQGSGNTEAFF. This chain joins TRBV24-1 and TRBJ1-1; D perhaps matches TRBD1 (6 bases). V was pared by 8 bases and J by 1 base, with 13 bases between. Germline V CDR1 and CDR2: KGHDR, SFDVKD. This CDR3 spans 14 amino acids.

This chain joins TRBV7-3 and TRBJ2-3; D is uncertain. CDR3 size: 11 residues. Looked up from germline, CDR1 is SGHTA and CDR2 is FQGTGA. V was trimmed by 4 bases and J by 4 bases, leaving 3 bases between them. The chain's CDR3 is CASSSSDTQYF. CDR3 nucleotides: TGTGCCAGCAGCTCCTCAGATACGCAGTATTTT.

The chain combines TRBV2 with TRBJ2-1, with TRBD1 as a possible D gene (5 bases). This CDR3 has 15 amino acids. Between the trimmed V and J ends, which lost 1 base and 7 bases, there was a span of 14 bases. Germline loops: CDR1 SNHLY, CDR2 FYNNEI. CDR3: CASSEVGGKGNEQFF. CDR3 DNA: TGTGCCAGCAGTGAAGTGGGTGGGAAGGGGAATGAGCAGTTCTTC.

In its sample, this clone was seen a few times. The chain combines TRBV5-1 with TRBJ1-1, with no clear D. CDR3 length equals 15 residues. Germline V gives CDR1 SGHRS, CDR2 YFSETQ. V was clipped by 0 bases and J by 0 bases, with 9 bases between them. CDR3 nucleotides: TGCGCCAGCAGCTTGGGTCTGGTAGTGAACACTGAAGCTTTCTTT. This encodes CASSLGLVVNTEAFF.

The chain combines TRBV29-1 with TRBJ1-2; 8 bases map to TRBD1. Trimming took 7 bases from V and 3 from J; bases not matched to a gene: 4. CDR3 length: 12 residues. Germline CDR1 SQVTM, CDR2 ANQGSEA. CDR3 sequence: CSGLQGDYGYTF. Here the CDR3 DNA reads TGCAGCGGTTTACAGGGGGACTATGGCTACACCTTC.

This chain joins TRBV4-1 and TRBJ2-5; 11 bases map to TRBD2. Germline CDR1 and CDR2: MGHRA and YSYEKL. The CDR3 length is 18 residues. V dropped 4 bases and J dropped 1; count of bases not matched to a gene: 11. CDR3 in DNA: TGCGCCAGCAGCCCCCGGGGTAGCGGGGGGGCCGTCCAAGAGACCCAGTACTTC. This codes for CASSPRGSGGAVQETQYF.

The V and J genes are TRBV19 and TRBJ1-5, with 7 bases matching TRBD1. The CDR3 covers 14 residues. V lost 5 bases and J lost 7; bases outside the gene matches: 8. The germline V gene encodes CDR1 LNHDA and CDR2 SQIVND (reference sequence). This CDR3 is CASSPYDRVQPQHF. CDR3 in DNA: TGTGCCAGTAGTCCTTACGACAGGGTCCAGCCCCAGCATTTT.

The rearrangement joins TRBV12-3 or TRBV12-4 to TRBJ1-2; possible D gene TRBD1, 6 bases. There are 13 residues in the CDR3. The V end lost 6 bases, the J end lost 14 bases, and 22 bases lay between the germline ends. CDR3 nucleotides: TGTGCCAGCAGCTCTCGAGGGGGTTACGGGGAGACCTTC. It encodes CASSSRGGYGETF.

This sequence joins TRBV19 and TRBJ1-2; 8 bases align to TRBD1. The V segment lost 2 bases and the J segment 8 bases; nucleotides outside the gene matches: 7. The germline V gene has CDR1 LNHDA and CDR2 SQIVND (reference sequence). This CDR3 has 14 amino acids. CDR3 bases: TGTGCCAGTAGTATACCCTCTCAGGGGGCCGGCTACACCTTC. The encoded protein is CASSIPSQGAGYTF.